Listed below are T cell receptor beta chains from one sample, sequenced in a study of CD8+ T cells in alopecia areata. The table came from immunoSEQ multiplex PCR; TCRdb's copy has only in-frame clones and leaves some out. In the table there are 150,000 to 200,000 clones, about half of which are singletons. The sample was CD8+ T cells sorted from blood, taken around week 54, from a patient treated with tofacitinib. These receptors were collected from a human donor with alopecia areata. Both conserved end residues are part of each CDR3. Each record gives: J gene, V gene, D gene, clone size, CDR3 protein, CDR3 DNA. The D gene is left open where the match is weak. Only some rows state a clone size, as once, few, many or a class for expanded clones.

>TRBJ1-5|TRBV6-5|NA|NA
CASSLGPSRPQHF
TGTGCCAGCAGTCTAGGACCCAGTCGGCCCCAGCATTTT
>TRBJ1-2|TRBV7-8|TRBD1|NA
CASSLDETGGYYGYTF
TGTGCCAGCAGCTTAGACGAGACAGGGGGTTATTATGGCTACACCTTC
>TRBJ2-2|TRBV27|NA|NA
CAGKKSGYTGELFF
TGTGCCGGGAAAAAGTCGGGATACACCGGGGAGCTGTTTTTT
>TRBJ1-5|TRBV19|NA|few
CASLGTPSNQPQHF
TGTGCCAGCCTTGGGACACCTAGCAATCAGCCCCAGCATTTT
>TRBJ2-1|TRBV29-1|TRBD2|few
CSGGGLARNEQFF
TGCAGCGGCGGGGGACTAGCGCGGAATGAGCAGTTCTTC
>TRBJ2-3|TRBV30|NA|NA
CAWTHTDTQYF
TGTGCCTGGACTCACACAGATACGCAGTATTTT
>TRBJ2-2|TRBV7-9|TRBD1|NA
CASRGQGTGELFF
TGTGCCAGCAGGGGACAGGGGACCGGGGAGCTGTTTTTT
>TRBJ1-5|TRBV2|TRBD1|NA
CASSLDRGIGANQPQHF
TGTGCCAGCAGTTTGGACAGGGGGATCGGGGCCAATCAGCCCCAGCATTTT
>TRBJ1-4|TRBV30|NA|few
CAWTSFGQTEKLFF
TGTGCCTGGACTTCGTTCGGACAGACTGAAAAACTGTTTTTT
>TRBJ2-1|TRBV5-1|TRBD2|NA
CASSPGLASVNEQFF
TGCGCCAGCAGCCCCGGACTAGCCTCTGTAAATGAGCAGTTCTTC
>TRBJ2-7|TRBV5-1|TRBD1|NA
CASSPRDRGYEQYF
TGCGCCAGCAGCCCACGGGACAGGGGCTACGAGCAGTACTTC
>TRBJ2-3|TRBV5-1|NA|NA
CASSQNTDTQYF
TGCGCCAGCAGCCAAAACACAGATACGCAGTATTTT
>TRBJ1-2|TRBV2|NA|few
CASSEERPRSATF
TGTGCCAGCTCCGAGGAAAGGCCCCGCTCGGCCACCTTC
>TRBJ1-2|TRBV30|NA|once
CAWTAGSGYTF
TGTGCCTGGACAGCAGGGAGTGGCTACACCTTC
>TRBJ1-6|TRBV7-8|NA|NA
CASSPGAGESPLHF
TGTGCCAGCAGCCCAGGGGCTGGGGAGTCACCCCTCCACTTT
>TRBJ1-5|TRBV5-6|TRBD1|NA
CASSPGTGFNQPQHF
TGTGCCAGCAGCCCCGGGACAGGGTTCAATCAGCCCCAGCATTTT
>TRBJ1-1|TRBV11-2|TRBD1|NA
CASSDGQGGTEAFF
TGTGCCAGCAGCGACGGACAGGGGGGCACTGAAGCTTTCTTT
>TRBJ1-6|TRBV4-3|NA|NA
CASSQAPRQYGYNSPLHF
TGCGCCAGCAGCCAAGCTCCTAGGCAATACGGTTATAATTCACCCCTCCACTTT
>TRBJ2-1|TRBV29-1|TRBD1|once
CSAYLPTGGNEQFF
TGCAGCGCCTACCTCCCCACAGGGGGCAATGAGCAGTTCTTC
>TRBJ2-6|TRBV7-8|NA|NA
CASTSGANVLTF
TGTGCCAGCACCTCTGGGGCCAACGTCCTGACTTTC
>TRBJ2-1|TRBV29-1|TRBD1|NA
CSGSRQGVVNEQFF
TGCAGCGGGTCGCGACAGGGTGTTGTCAATGAGCAGTTCTTC
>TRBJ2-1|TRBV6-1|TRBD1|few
CASRQGAREQFF
TGTGCCAGCAGGCAGGGGGCCCGTGAGCAGTTCTTC
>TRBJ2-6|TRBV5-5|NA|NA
CASSLVPGISSGANVLTF
TGTGCCAGCAGCTTGGTCCCCGGTATCAGCTCTGGGGCCAACGTCCTGACTTTC
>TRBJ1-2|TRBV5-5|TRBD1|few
CASSVDRGNYGYTF
TGTGCCAGCAGCGTGGACAGGGGGAACTATGGCTACACCTTC
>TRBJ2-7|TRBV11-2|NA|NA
CASSIWTEHYEQYF
TGTGCCAGCAGCATATGGACGGAGCACTACGAGCAGTACTTC
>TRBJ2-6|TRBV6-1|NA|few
CASGRVSGANVLTF
TGTGCCAGCGGCAGGGTTTCTGGGGCCAACGTCCTGACTTTC
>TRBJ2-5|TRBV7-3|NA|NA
CASSLAGNQETQYF
TGTGCCAGCAGCTTGGCGGGCAACCAAGAGACCCAGTACTTC
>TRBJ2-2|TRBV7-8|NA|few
CASSLRGARTGELFF
TGTGCCAGCAGCTTACGCGGGGCGAGAACCGGGGAGCTGTTTTTT
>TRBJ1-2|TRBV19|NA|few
CASSIDLEQLNYGYTF
TGTGCCAGTAGTATAGATCTCGAACAGCTGAACTATGGCTACACCTTC
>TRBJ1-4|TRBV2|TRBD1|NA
CASSFQGANEKLFF
TGTGCCAGCAGTTTTCAGGGGGCTAATGAAAAACTGTTTTTT
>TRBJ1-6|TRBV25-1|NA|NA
CASGGGINSPLHF
TGTGCCAGCGGAGGCGGAATTAATTCACCCCTCCACTTT
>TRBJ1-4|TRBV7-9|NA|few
CASLGETEKLFF
TGTGCCAGCCTCGGGGAAACGGAAAAACTGTTTTTT
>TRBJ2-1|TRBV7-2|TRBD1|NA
CASSLQGGDNEQFF
TGTGCCAGCAGCCTACAGGGGGGAGACAATGAGCAGTTCTTC
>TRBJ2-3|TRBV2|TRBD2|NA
CASSGRASGAHRTDTQYF
TGTGCCAGCAGTGGACGGGCTAGCGGGGCGCACCGCACAGATACGCAGTATTTT
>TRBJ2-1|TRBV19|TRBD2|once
CASLPSGVSYNEQFF
TGTGCCAGCCTTCCAAGCGGGGTATCCTACAATGAGCAGTTCTTC
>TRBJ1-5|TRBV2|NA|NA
CASSPDSYNQPQHF
TGTGCCAGCAGCCCGGACAGCTACAATCAGCCCCAGCATTTT
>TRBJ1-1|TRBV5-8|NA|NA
CASSLRGQDTEAFF
TGTGCCAGCAGCTTGCGAGGGCAGGACACTGAAGCTTTCTTT
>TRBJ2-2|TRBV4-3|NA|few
CASSLRPSDSYTGELFF
TGCGCCAGCAGCCTTCGACCTTCCGACAGCTACACCGGGGAGCTGTTTTTT
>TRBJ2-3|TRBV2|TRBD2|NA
CASSGSGGAEYTQYF
TGTGCCAGCAGTGGTAGCGGGGGGGCAGAGTATACGCAGTATTTT
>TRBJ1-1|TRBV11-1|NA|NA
CASSLDTVNTEAFF
TGTGCCAGCAGCTTAGATACCGTGAACACTGAAGCTTTCTTT